These 29 T cell receptor beta chains originate from one sample sequenced in a study of graft-versus-host responses after intestinal transplantation. Clones were sequenced by immunoSEQ multiplex PCR, and TCRdb holds only the in-frame ones, with some missing. The sample includes around 71,000 clones, around nine tenths of them seen just once. The material was bone marrow, obtained 700 to 750 days after intestinal transplantation. These receptor sequences come from a human patient who received an intestinal transplant, so some T cells may come from the graft donor.

The genes are TRBV28 and TRBJ2-1, with D tentatively TRBD1 or TRBD2 (6 bases each). With 6 bases removed from V and 10 bases from J, the gap between germline ends came to 13 bases. CDR3 length: 12 residues. Germline CDR1 MDHEN, CDR2 SYDVKM. This CDR3 is CASREGGLEQFF. The CDR3 DNA reads TGTGCCAGCAGAGAAGGGGGGCTCGAGCAGTTCTTC.

The chain has TRBV5-6 and TRBJ2-7; D may be TRBD2 (5 bases). V was shortened by 4 bases and J by 2 bases, with 19 bases between the two germline ends. CDR3 length: 16 residues. The germline V gene has CDR1 SGHDT and CDR2 YYEEEE. CDR3 nucleotides: TGTGCCAGCAGCCCCCTGGACCCCGGGGTTACCTACGAGCAGTACTTC. Protein sequence: CASSPLDPGVTYEQYF.

There are a few counts of this clone. V usage is TRBV4-2 and J usage is TRBJ1-1; D call uncertain. This CDR3 is 15 amino acids long. Germline values: CDR1 LGHNA, CDR2 YNFKEQ. V lost 2 bases, J lost 11 bases, and 21 bases lay in between. This CDR3 reads CASSQLFSHNTAAFF. The CDR3 DNA is TGTGCCAGCAGCCAACTATTTTCCCACAACACAGCGGCTTTCTTT.

The rearrangement joins TRBV7-9 to TRBJ1-4; a weak D match, TRBD1 (5 bases). The CDR3 totals 14 residues. V was trimmed by 6 bases and J by 3 bases, leaving 11 bases between them. Germline-derived CDR1 and CDR2 are SEHNR and FQNEAQ (reference sequence). CDR3 coding DNA: TGTGCCAGCAGAGAACCAGGGCCTAATGAAAAACTGTTTTTT. This encodes CASREPGPNEKLFF.

J is TRBJ2-1 and V is TRBV9, with a possible D match to TRBD1 (6 bases). The CDR3 has 15 residues. V lost 5 bases, J lost 6 bases, and 18 bases lay in between. The germline V gene encodes CDR1 SGDLS and CDR2 YYNGEE. Here the CDR3 DNA reads TGTGCCAGCAGTGCCGAGGTTAACAGGGCCAATGAGCAGTTCTTC. Translating gives CASSAEVNRANEQFF.

V usage is TRBV2 and J usage is TRBJ1-6; the D is unclear. The CDR3 totals 13 residues. CDR1 is SNHLY, CDR2 FYNNEI, per germline. With 3 bases removed from V and 5 bases from J, the gap between germline ends came to 5 bases. The CDR3 sequence is CASSDPHNSPLHF. The CDR3 DNA sequence: TGTGCCAGCAGTGACCCCCATAATTCACCCCTCCACTTT.

This chain links TRBV19 with TRBJ2-2, with 9 bases lining up with TRBD2. V gave up 4 bases and J gave up 5 bases; unmatched junction bases: 8. The CDR3 is 16 residues long. Germline-derived CDR1 and CDR2 are LNHDA and SQIVND (reference sequence). The CDR3 coding sequence is TGTGCCAGTAGTACAAGGCTAGCGGGACAAACCGGGGAGCTGTTTTTT. This codes for CASSTRLAGQTGELFF.

The chain uses TRBV6-5 and TRBJ2-5, with no clear D. This CDR3 has 13 residues. Per germline, CDR1 MNHEY and CDR2 SVGAGI. Trimming removed 0 bases from V and 5 bases from J, with 7 bases in between. CDR3 DNA sequence: TGTGCCAGCAGTTACTCGCCCGGGGAGACCCAGTACTTC. Its translation is CASSYSPGETQYF.

The chain joins TRBV4-1 to TRBJ1-4; 8 nucleotides match TRBD1. Germline CDR1 is MGHRA and CDR2 is YSYEKL. The V gene end was trimmed by 3 bases and the J gene end by 13 bases; junction bases not matched to a gene: 16. The CDR3 runs 16 residues. CDR3 loop: CASSHPGAGQAQGLFF. Written as DNA, the CDR3 is TGCGCCAGCAGCCATCCTGGGGCGGGACAGGCCCAAGGACTGTTTTTT.

This chain links TRBV7-3 with TRBJ1-1; D is uncertain. V lost 2 bases, J lost 1 base, and 5 bases lay in between. The CDR3 is 13 amino acids. Germline CDR1 reads SGHTA; CDR2 reads FQGTGA. The CDR3 nucleotides are TGTGCCAGCAGCTTAGAGCAGAACACTGAAGCTTTCTTT. Protein sequence: CASSLEQNTEAFF.

V and J are TRBV6-1 and TRBJ2-7; a weak D match, TRBD2 (6 bases). V was cut by 8 bases and J by 2 bases, with 16 bases left in between. CDR1 MNHNS and CDR2 SASEGT come from the germline V gene. The length of the CDR3 is 14 residues. CDR3 nucleotide sequence: TGTGCCAGCTCCCGGCAGGGAGGAGCCTACGAGCAGTACTTC. Its translation: CASSRQGGAYEQYF.

The chain recombines TRBV7-9 with TRBJ1-5; no clear D. Per the germline V gene, CDR1 is SEHNR and CDR2 is FQNEAQ (reference sequence). The length of the CDR3 is 13 residues. V was trimmed by 5 bases and J by 4 bases, leaving 9 bases between them. CDR3 sequence (DNA): TGTGCCAGCAGCGCGGACGGAAATCAGCCCCAGCATTTT. Amino acids: CASSADGNQPQHF.

This sequence joins TRBV27 and TRBJ1-5; D perhaps matches TRBD1 (5 bases). V was pared by 6 bases and J by 2 bases, with 11 bases between. CDR1 and CDR2 from the germline V gene are MNHEY and SMNVEV (reference sequence). The CDR3 extends over 14 amino acids. In DNA form, the CDR3 reads TGTGCCAGCAGAGATGGGGACGGCAATCAGCCCCAGCATTTT. It translates to CASRDGDGNQPQHF.

The J gene is TRBJ2-1, the V gene TRBV5-6, with TRBD2 matching 10 bases. With V trimmed by 0 bases and J by 10 bases, 13 bases remained unmatched. Germline V gene sequence: CDR1 SGHDT, CDR2 YYEEEE. This CDR3 contains 17 residues. The CDR3 sequence: CASSLGTGTSAILEQFF. In DNA form, the CDR3 reads TGTGCCAGCAGCTTGGGAACCGGGACTAGCGCCATATTAGAGCAGTTCTTC.

The chain is built from TRBV7-2 and TRBJ2-3; 7 bases match TRBD2. Per the germline V gene, CDR1 is SGHTA and CDR2 is FQGNSA. The length of the CDR3 is 19 residues. The ends lost 0 bases at V and 2 bases at J; junction bases unmatched: 14. CDR3 protein: CASSLARLAATTHTDTQYF. In DNA, the CDR3 is TGTGCCAGCAGCTTAGCGCGGCTAGCGGCCACTACCCACACAGATACGCAGTATTTT.

The rearrangement links TRBV5-1 to TRBJ1-1, with 8 bases that match TRBD1. CDR3 length equals 16 residues. In germline, CDR1 is SGHRS, CDR2 YFSETQ. V shed 4 bases and J 5 bases; nucleotides not matched to a gene: 13. CDR3 sequence reads: CASSPRAGRGPTEAFF. DNA of the CDR3: TGCGCCAGCAGCCCCCGGGCTGGCAGGGGGCCTACTGAAGCTTTCTTT.

The chain joins TRBV9 to TRBJ2-3, with 13 bases matching TRBD2. The CDR3 length is 18 residues. The germline CDR1 and CDR2 sequences are SGDLS and YYNGEE. Trimming took 3 bases from V and 6 from J; bases not matched to a gene: 13. The CDR3 DNA sequence: TGTGCCAGCAGCGAAAGGTCCATGGGACTAGCGGGGCTTGATACGCAGTATTTT. It is translated as CASSERSMGLAGLDTQYF.

The V call is TRBV10-3, the J call TRBJ2-2; 9 nucleotides line up with TRBD2. Trimming cost V 4 bases and J 3 bases; bases outside gene matches: 6. The CDR3 has 16 residues. Germline V gives CDR1 ENHRY, CDR2 SYGVKD. The CDR3: CAISGFSGSHTGELFF. CDR3 coding DNA: TGTGCCATCAGTGGGTTTAGCGGGAGCCACACCGGGGAGCTGTTTTTT.

The chain couples TRBV6-5 to TRBJ2-7; a weak D match, TRBD1 (6 bases). The CDR3 loop spans 16 amino acids. V lost 0 bases and J 6 bases, leaving 18 bases between the germline ends. Per germline, CDR1 MNHEY and CDR2 SVGAGI. The CDR3 bases are TGTGCCAGCAGTTACTCACAGGGTTCCCCTCGGCTCGAGCAGTACTTC. It yields the protein CASSYSQGSPRLEQYF.

J is TRBJ2-5 and V is TRBV6-5; perhaps TRBD1 as D (6 bases). The CDR3 length is 14 residues. The germline V gene encodes CDR1 MNHEY and CDR2 SVGAGI. Trimming cost V 7 bases and J 4 bases, with 16 bases left between them. The CDR3 loop is CASIEQGPGETQYF. In DNA form, the CDR3 reads TGTGCCAGCATTGAACAGGGACCGGGAGAGACCCAGTACTTC.

This chain connects TRBV5-6 to TRBJ2-3, with a possible D match to TRBD2 (6 bases). Trimming left V 4 bases short and J 4 bases short, with 13 bases between. Germline V gene sequence: CDR1 SGHDT, CDR2 YYEEEE. CDR3 length: 14 amino acids. The CDR3 nucleotides are TGTGCCAGCAGCCCTTCGGGGGTTCCAGATACGCAGTATTTT. Protein sequence: CASSPSGVPDTQYF. The full variable domain, with the rest looked up from reference TRBV5-6 and TRBJ2-3, is DAGVTQSPTHLIKTRGQQVTLRCSPKSGHDTVSWYQQALGQGPQFIFQYYEEEERQRGNFPDRFSGHQFPNYSSELNVNALLLGDSALYLCASSPSGVPDTQYFGPGTRLTVL.

V usage is TRBV9 and J usage is TRBJ2-7; D is unresolved. This CDR3 has 12 amino acids. Germline lookup yields CDR1 SGDLS and CDR2 YYNGEE. V gave up 5 bases and J gave up 5 bases, with 11 bases separating them. CDR3 DNA: TGTGCCAGCAGTTCTTTTCCCAACGAGCAGTACTTC. It encodes CASSSFPNEQYF.

In this sample, this clone turned up once. The genes are TRBV4-1 and TRBJ2-1; unclear D gene. Germline lookup yields CDR1 MGHRA and CDR2 YSYEKL. The CDR3 covers 16 residues. Deletions cut 0 bases from V and 5 bases from J, with 14 bases between. The CDR3 bases are TGCGCCAGCAGCCAAGACCCTTTAATGGCAGACAATGAGCAGTTCTTC. This sequence encodes CASSQDPLMADNEQFF.

The J gene is TRBJ2-7, the V gene TRBV4-1; TRBD1 aligns across 10 bases. From germline, CDR1 is MGHRA and CDR2 YSYEKL. This CDR3 spans 15 amino acids. J was trimmed by 5 bases and V by 4 bases; bases with no gene match: 8. CDR3 sequence (DNA): TGCGCCAGCAGCCGCGGGGACAGGGGATTCCACGAGCAGTACTTC. The encoded protein is CASSRGDRGFHEQYF.

The V call is TRBV28, the J call TRBJ2-7; D is unresolved. Germline V gene data show CDR1 as MDHEN and CDR2 as SYDVKM. Trimming removed 2 bases at V and 2 bases at J, with 13 bases between. The CDR3 runs to 15 residues. The CDR3 sequence: CASSLLDGGPYEQYF. CDR3 bases: TGTGCCAGCAGTTTACTGGACGGCGGACCCTACGAGCAGTACTTC.

The chain combines TRBV16 with TRBJ2-2; the D gene is possibly TRBD2 (6 bases). V was shortened by 2 bases and J by 4 bases, with 17 bases between the two germline ends. The CDR3 spans 17 residues. Germline CDR1 KGHSY, CDR2 FQNENV. This CDR3 reads CASSQRLTGVGTGELFF. CDR3 nucleotides: TGTGCCAGCAGCCAAAGGCTAACGGGAGTGGGCACCGGGGAGCTGTTTTTT.

The V gene is TRBV6-1, the J gene TRBJ1-2; 7 bases line up with TRBD1. J gave up 4 bases and V 4 bases, and 6 bases lay outside the gene matches. In germline, CDR1 is MNHNS, CDR2 SASEGT. The CDR3 is 14 residues long. In nucleotides, the CDR3 is TGTGCCAGCAGTGTGACAGGGTTGGGCTATGGCTACACCTTC. Its translation is CASSVTGLGYGYTF.

The chain couples TRBV7-7 to TRBJ2-7; TRBD2 aligns across 11 bases. This CDR3 has 16 residues. CDR1 is SSHAT, CDR2 FNYEAQ, per germline (reference sequence). The V segment lost 5 bases and the J segment 6 bases; nucleotides outside the gene matches: 12. The CDR3 nucleotides read TGTGCCAGCAGCCCTGTAGCGGGAGGGCCTCTGGGCGAGCAGTACTTC. It codes for CASSPVAGGPLGEQYF. The whole variable domain, filled in from reference TRBV7-7 and TRBJ2-7, reads GAGVSQSPRYKVTKRGQDVTLRCDPISSHATLYWYQQALGQGPEFLTYFNYEAQPDKSGLPSDRFSAERPEGSISTLTIQRTEQRDSAMYRCASSPVAGGPLGEQYFGPGTRLTVT.

The rearrangement links TRBV7-6 to TRBJ2-2, with D unclear. Germline CDR1 is SGHVS and CDR2 is FNYEAQ. The V and J ends lost 5 bases and 3 bases respectively, with 19 bases between them. CDR3 size: 17 residues. As DNA, the CDR3 is TGTGCCAGCAGCCCTCACCTCCCTAATACCTACACCGGGGAGCTGTTTTTT. Translated: CASSPHLPNTYTGELFF. Full variable domain (outside the CDR3, taken from reference TRBV7-6 and TRBJ2-2): GAGVSQSPRYKVTKRGQDVALRCDPISGHVSLYWYRQALGQGPEFLTYFNYEAQQDKSGLPNDRFSAERPEGSISTLTIQRTEQRDSAMYRCASSPHLPNTYTGELFFGEGSRLTVL.